This T cell receptor beta chain appears in the sequencing data of a study of CD8 T cells in Susac syndrome. Random-hexamer reverse transcription was applied to about 0.45 to 1 ug RNA. Multiplex immunoSEQ PCR targeted 54 Vbeta and 13 Jbeta TCR beta segments. TCRdb reprocessed the immunoSEQ multiplex PCR reads via MiXCR and lists one record per CDR3 protein. The profile shows some 150,000 distinct CDR3 sequences, just under 95% of them singletons. Sequencing targeted TCR beta in blood CD8+ and CD4+ T cells. FACS enriched CD8+ TEMRA cells, while bulk CD8+ and CD4+ were negatively isolated. The receptor's source is a human donor with multiple sclerosis. The sample consisted of CD8+ T cells from PBMCs.

CDR3 DNA: TGTGCCAGTAGTATCGAGAGGAGGGAGCAGTACTTC. It yields the protein CASSIERREQYF. The chain recombines TRBV19 with TRBJ2-7, with D perhaps matching TRBD2 (5 bases). The V gene lost 3 bases and the J gene lost 7 bases, with 10 bases spanning the gap. CDR1 is LNHDA, CDR2 SQIVND, per germline (reference sequence). The CDR3 sequence is 12 residues long.